This is a list of T cell receptor beta chains from one sample in a study of brain T cells in children with intractable seizures. Assay used: immunoSEQ multiplex PCR; TCRdb lists only in-frame clones, some missing. The repertoire holds fewer than 25,000 clones, with 94% as singletons. The material sequenced was peripheral blood, taken at surgery. Every receptor here comes from a boy between 10 and 17 years old with focal cortical dysplasia and intractable seizures. Both conserved end residues are part of each CDR3. A D gene is named only where the DNA matches it firmly. Size values are once, few and many counts, or a class for expanded clones, and some rows have none.

j_call v_call d_call clone_size cdr3_aa cdr3_nt
TRBJ1-2 TRBV15 TRBD1 NA CATSSRLGRGYGYTF TGTGCCACCAGCAGCCGCCTGGGCAGGGGGTACGGCTACACCTTC
TRBJ2-1 TRBV6-5 NA NA CASSQTTGEQFF TGTGCCAGCAGTCAAACCACTGGTGAGCAGTTCTTC
TRBJ2-1 TRBV28 TRBD2 NA CASSTHRGLAGVDEQFF TGTGCCAGCAGTACCCACCGGGGACTAGCGGGAGTCGATGAGCAGTTCTTC
TRBJ2-5 TRBV19 NA NA CASSIDRGETQYF TGTGCCAGTAGTATAGATCGGGGAGAGACCCAGTACTTC
TRBJ1-6 TRBV7-9 NA few CASSPVGVGDSPLHF TGTGCCAGCAGCCCAGTGGGGGTAGGGGATTCACCCCTCCACTTT
TRBJ2-3 TRBV9 TRBD2 NA CASSLAGGVTDTQYF TGTGCCAGCAGCTTAGCGGGAGGCGTCACAGATACGCAGTATTTT
TRBJ1-3 TRBV18 NA NA CASSPRTGKGPSGNTIYF TGTGCCAGCTCACCACGCACAGGGAAGGGACCCTCTGGAAACACCATATATTTT
TRBJ2-7 TRBV29-1 NA NA CSVEHLYEQYF TGCAGCGTTGAACACCTCTACGAGCAGTACTTC
TRBJ2-7 TRBV12-3/TRBV12-4 TRBD1 NA CASSYGQGSEQYF TGTGCCAGCAGTTACGGACAGGGGTCAGAGCAGTACTTC
TRBJ1-2 TRBV27 NA once CASSSSNRAFGYTF TGTGCCAGCAGTTCATCTAACAGGGCTTTTGGCTACACCTTC
TRBJ1-1 TRBV5-4 NA NA CASSFWGRTEAFF TGTGCCAGCAGCTTTTGGGGGAGGACTGAAGCTTTCTTT
TRBJ2-1 TRBV9 TRBD2 NA CASSPREGLAGDEQFF TGTGCCAGCAGCCCCAGAGAGGGACTAGCGGGAGATGAGCAGTTCTTC
TRBJ2-1 TRBV7-3 NA NA CASSVGTAQEQFF TGTGCCAGCAGCGTGGGGACGGCCCAAGAGCAGTTCTTC
TRBJ1-2 TRBV21-1 NA once CASSKKQGVLGYTF TGTGCCAGCAGCAAAAAACAGGGAGTTCTTGGCTACACCTTC
TRBJ2-4 TRBV28 NA NA CAIMGGNIQYF TGTGCCATTATGGGGGGCAACATTCAGTACTTC
TRBJ1-2 TRBV5-1 TRBD1 NA CASSLVGGGEYGYTF TGCGCCAGCAGCTTGGTTGGAGGGGGCGAGTATGGCTACACCTTC
TRBJ1-2 TRBV25-1 NA NA CASSALDGWFDYGYTF TGTGCCAGCAGTGCATTGGACGGTTGGTTTGACTATGGCTACACCTTC
TRBJ1-1 TRBV6-1 NA NA CASSELRLSGQGAFF TGTGCCAGCAGTGAATTAAGGTTGTCGGGGCAGGGGGCTTTCTTT
TRBJ2-7 TRBV2 TRBD1 once CASSEALDRDRGMYEQYF TGTGCCAGCAGTGAAGCGCTTGATCGGGACAGGGGGATGTACGAGCAGTACTTC
TRBJ1-1 TRBV5-4 NA once CASSWGDPNTEAFF TGTGCCAGCAGCTGGGGGGACCCGAACACTGAAGCTTTCTTT
TRBJ2-5 TRBV19 NA NA CASSIGPQETQYF TGTGCCAGTAGTATAGGTCCCCAAGAGACCCAGTACTTC
TRBJ1-3 TRBV21-1 NA NA CASSKKLPGLLRNTIYF TGTGCCAGCAGCAAAAAACTTCCCGGGCTCCTAAGGAACACCATATATTTT
TRBJ2-1 TRBV6-4 TRBD2 few CASSDSSGGANEQFF TGTGCCAGCAGTGACTCTAGCGGGGGGGCCAATGAGCAGTTCTTC
TRBJ1-6 TRBV4-1 NA NA CASSQEVYAWSPLHF TGCGCCAGCAGCCAAGAAGTCTACGCCTGGTCACCCCTCCACTTT
TRBJ1-4 TRBV2 NA NA CASSPQGNEKLFF TGTGCCAGCAGTCCACAGGGAAATGAAAAACTGTTTTTT
TRBJ1-6 TRBV5-1 TRBD1 NA CASSFGGGEGNSPLHF TGCGCCAGCAGCTTTGGAGGGGGCGAAGGTAATTCACCCCTCCACTTT
TRBJ1-1 TRBV4-1 NA NA CASSQDGRGTEAFF TGCGCCAGCAGCCAAGACGGGAGGGGCACTGAAGCTTTCTTT
TRBJ1-1 TRBV9 NA once CASSPSTVQTNTEAFF TGTGCCAGCAGCCCTTCCACGGTACAGACGAACACTGAAGCTTTCTTT
TRBJ1-5 TRBV5-4 NA NA CASSLAGSNQPQHF TGTGCCAGCAGCTTGGCGGGCAGCAATCAGCCCCAGCATTTT
TRBJ1-2 TRBV24-1 NA NA CATSAGRFYGYTF TGTGCCACCAGTGCTGGCCGATTCTATGGCTACACCTTC
TRBJ1-3 TRBV7-2 NA NA CASSPGHRASGNTIYF TGTGCCAGCAGCCCAGGGCACAGAGCCTCTGGAAACACCATATATTTT
TRBJ2-1 TRBV9 TRBD2 NA CASSFAGTRGNEQFF TGTGCCAGCAGCTTCGCCGGGACTAGGGGAAATGAGCAGTTCTTC
TRBJ1-6 TRBV27 TRBD1 NA CASSSKTGGFYNSPLHF TGTGCCAGCAGTTCCAAGACAGGGGGATTCTATAATTCACCCCTCCACTTT
TRBJ1-5 TRBV7-6 NA NA CASSAGVGQYSNQPQHF TGTGCCAGCAGCGCCGGGGTTGGACAGTATAGCAATCAGCCCCAGCATTTT
TRBJ2-2 TRBV21-1 NA NA CASSKCGTRLGCGELFF TGTGCCAGCAGCAAATGTGGGACCCGCCTGGGGTGCGGGGAGCTGTTTTTT
TRBJ1-5 TRBV6-4 NA NA CASSEGYSNQPQHF TGTGCCAGCAGTGAGGGATATAGCAATCAGCCCCAGCATTTT
TRBJ1-3 TRBV19 NA NA CASTSLGRDLSGNTIYF TGTGCCAGTACCTCCCTGGGGAGGGACCTCTCTGGAAACACCATATATTTT
TRBJ1-5 TRBV10-1 NA few CASSDTFGPQHF TGCGCCAGCAGTGATACCTTTGGGCCCCAGCATTTT
TRBJ1-6 TRBV7-9 TRBD1 NA CASSERDRVDYNSPLHF TGTGCCAGCAGCGAACGGGACAGGGTCGACTATAATTCACCCCTCCACTTT
TRBJ2-7 TRBV11-3 NA NA CASSRRGDPYEQYF TGTGCCAGCAGCAGGAGGGGAGACCCCTACGAGCAGTACTTC
TRBJ1-1 TRBV29-1 NA NA CSVGSWQNTEAFF TGCAGCGTTGGATCTTGGCAGAACACTGAAGCTTTCTTT
TRBJ2-3 TRBV27 NA NA CASSSLPQGRGEEDTQYF TGTGCCAGCAGTTCCCTACCCCAGGGTAGAGGTGAGGAAGATACGCAGTATTTT
TRBJ2-1 TRBV6-6 TRBD2 NA CASSIQRGGLDEQFF TGTGCCAGCAGTATCCAGCGGGGGGGCCTTGATGAGCAGTTCTTC